One and the same sample provided the 30 T cell receptor beta chains below, sequenced in a study of PD-1 blockade in classical Hodgkin lymphoma. Using immunoSEQ multiplex PCR, the repertoire was profiled, and TCRdb retains in-frame clones only, with some absent. The sample has about 12,000 clones, approximately 79% seen once; the top ten hold roughly 1.5%. All trial patients relapsed after autologous stem cell transplantation. CD4+ T cells were purified from thawed PBMCs by magnetic negative selection. This sample comprised CD4+ T cells from blood, obtained at baseline. The receptors here all came from a human donor with classical Hodgkin lymphoma.

The V gene is TRBV7-9, the J gene TRBJ1-1; weak D call: TRBD1 (5 bases). The V end was cut by 1 base, the J end by 1 base, with 16 bases between. Germline-derived CDR1 and CDR2 are SEHNR and FQNEAQ (reference sequence). The CDR3 is made up of 17 amino acids. The CDR3 loop is CASSLGVKGRENTEAFF. CDR3 DNA sequence: TGTGCCAGCAGCTTAGGGGTTAAGGGCAGGGAGAACACTGAAGCTTTCTTT.

The CDR3: CASSLAQANEQFF. As DNA, the CDR3 is TGCGCCAGCAGCTTGGCACAGGCGAATGAGCAGTTCTTC. The chain links TRBV5-1 to TRBJ2-1; the D gene is possibly TRBD1 (5 bases). V was clipped by 0 bases and J by 7 bases, with 8 bases between them. The CDR3 length is 13 residues. Germline values: CDR1 SGHRS, CDR2 YFSETQ.

This sequence joins TRBV6-5 and TRBJ1-1; D possibly corresponds to TRBD1 (6 bases). Between the trimmed V and J ends, which lost 3 bases and 6 bases, there was a span of 14 bases. This CDR3 is 14 amino acids long. In germline, CDR1 is MNHEY, CDR2 SVGAGI. CDR3 residues: CASSYQGTGAEAFF. DNA for the CDR3: TGTGCCAGCAGTTATCAGGGGACGGGCGCTGAAGCTTTCTTT.

This sequence joins TRBV29-1 and TRBJ1-3; weak D call: TRBD1 (6 bases). The CDR3 runs to 13 residues. V lost 6 bases, J lost 0 bases, and 9 bases lay in between. CDR1 and CDR2 from the germline V gene are SQVTM and ANQGSEA. The CDR3 bases are TGCAGCGTCGTGACAGGCTCTGGAAACACCATATATTTT. This translates into CSVVTGSGNTIYF.

The chain employs TRBV10-3 and TRBJ2-5; TRBD1 matches 7 bases. The CDR3 runs to 16 residues. V was clipped by 0 bases and J by 3 bases; unmatched bases: 7. The germline CDR1 and CDR2 sequences are ENHRY and SYGVKD. CDR3 in DNA: TGTGCCATCAGTGAGTCGATACAGGGGATCGAAGAGACCCAGTACTTC. As protein: CAISESIQGIEETQYF.

This clone was observed once. The V call is TRBV5-6, the J call TRBJ1-5; a weak D match, TRBD1 (5 bases). The germline gives CDR1 SGHDT, CDR2 YYEEEE. This CDR3 is 16 amino acids long. Between the trimmed V and J ends, which lost 0 bases and 6 bases, there was a span of 16 bases. CDR3 sequence reads: CASSLAGDQGAQPQHF. CDR3 DNA sequence: TGTGCCAGCAGCTTGGCGGGTGACCAGGGCGCTCAGCCCCAGCATTTT.

The chain uses TRBV11-2 and TRBJ1-3; D may be TRBD1 (6 bases). V lost 0 bases, J lost 3 bases, and 9 bases lay in between. CDR3 length equals 15 residues. Germline assignment: CDR1 SGHAT and CDR2 FQNNGV. In DNA, the CDR3 is TGTGCCAGCAGCTTAGAGGGGGCTAGTGGAAACACCATATATTTT. This encodes CASSLEGASGNTIYF.

CDR3 protein: CASSQDLGLGNSPLHF. Here the CDR3 DNA reads TGCGCCAGCAGCCAAGATCTTGGACTAGGGAATTCACCCCTCCACTTT. The chain employs TRBV4-3 and TRBJ1-6; D is undetermined. V was cut by 0 bases and J by 7 bases, with 13 bases left in between. Germline V gene data show CDR1 as LGHNA and CDR2 as YSLEER. The CDR3 is 16 amino acids.

The chain links TRBV10-3 to TRBJ2-3, with 10 positions matching TRBD2. This CDR3 contains 16 residues. Germline CDR1 is ENHRY and CDR2 is SYGVKD. J was trimmed by 4 bases and V by 1 base; bases with no gene match: 5. CDR3 nucleotide sequence: TGTGCCATCAGTGAGTTGAAGCGGGGGGGCCCAGATACGCAGTATTTT. This gives the protein CAISELKRGGPDTQYF.

This clone was counted between two and nine times. The chain carries TRBV27 and TRBJ1-5; D is ambiguous. CDR1 is MNHEY, CDR2 SMNVEV, per germline (reference sequence). V was clipped by 10 bases and J by 6 bases, with 16 bases between them. CDR3 length equals 13 residues. This CDR3 reads CATPVGSGQPQHF. CDR3 nucleotides: TGTGCCACGCCCGTGGGTTCAGGTCAGCCCCAGCATTTT.

This clone has just one count. The rearrangement joins TRBV6-6 to TRBJ1-2; TRBD1 matches 8 bases. The CDR3 is 13 residues long. J lost 8 bases, V lost 6 bases, and 8 bases had no gene match. CDR1 and CDR2 from the germline V gene are MNHNY and SVGAGI (reference sequence). The CDR3 DNA is TGTGCCAGCAGCTCGACAGGGGTAGGCGGCTACACCTTC. Encoded protein: CASSSTGVGGYTF.

The genes are TRBV15 and TRBJ1-1; the D gene is possibly TRBD1 (6 bases). CDR1 LNHNV and CDR2 YYDKDF come from the germline V gene (reference sequence). The CDR3 covers 14 residues. V was cut by 3 bases and J by 4 bases, with 12 bases left in between. For the CDR3, the DNA is TGTGCCACCAGCAGGCGCGGGGGCGGCACTGAAGCTTTCTTT. This gives the protein CATSRRGGGTEAFF.

The CDR3 DNA follows: TGTGCCAGCAGTTTACCCCAGGGGGCATACGAGCAGTACTTC. Amino acids: CASSLPQGAYEQYF. The rearrangement joins TRBV28 to TRBJ2-7; 8 nucleotides match TRBD1. The V and J ends lost 2 bases and 4 bases, in that order; junction bases with no gene match: 4. CDR1 and CDR2 (germline): MDHEN, SYDVKM. This CDR3 region has 14 residues.

The chain employs TRBV10-2 and TRBJ2-3; the D gene is possibly TRBD2 (7 bases). CDR3 length: 16 residues. V lost 0 bases to trimming and J lost 3 bases, with 13 bases between them. Germline V gene data show CDR1 as WSHSY and CDR2 as SAAADI. The CDR3 spells CASSESWGGRTDTQYF. CDR3 DNA sequence: TGCGCCAGCAGTGAGTCTTGGGGGGGCAGGACAGATACGCAGTATTTT.

The chain links TRBV7-9 to TRBJ1-1, with 8 bases identical to TRBD1. The CDR3 loop spans 15 amino acids. From germline, CDR1 is SEHNR and CDR2 FQNEAQ (reference sequence). Trimming removed 4 bases from V and 3 bases from J; junction bases left unmatched: 7. The CDR3 nucleotides read TGTGCCAGCAGCTCGCTAACAGGGGGTGACACTGAAGCTTTCTTT. Translated: CASSSLTGGDTEAFF.

This chain links TRBV5-1 with TRBJ1-2, with D possibly TRBD1 on 5 matching bases. This CDR3 is built from 14 residues. V was trimmed by 0 bases and J by 8 bases, leaving 14 bases between them. Germline V gene data show CDR1 as SGHRS and CDR2 as YFSETQ. DNA of the CDR3: TGCGCCAGCAGCTTGGGACCCGTACAGGAAGGCTACACCTTC. As protein: CASSLGPVQEGYTF.

The chain carries TRBV11-2 and TRBJ2-1; 8 bases map to TRBD2. V was clipped by 4 bases and J by 1 base; unmatched bases: 6. The CDR3 covers 16 residues. In germline, CDR1 is SGHAT, CDR2 FQNNGV. This chain's CDR3 is CASSSLAGISYNEQFF. In DNA form, the CDR3 reads TGTGCCAGCAGCTCATTAGCGGGGATTTCCTACAATGAGCAGTTCTTC.

This chain joins TRBV28 and TRBJ2-7; D perhaps matches TRBD2 (6 bases). Deletions cut 5 bases from V and 1 base from J, with 12 bases between. Per the germline V gene, CDR1 is MDHEN and CDR2 is SYDVKM. The CDR3 is 14 residues long. For the CDR3, the DNA is TGTGCCAGCAGTGCCGGGACTGTATCCTACGAGCAGTACTTC. This codes for CASSAGTVSYEQYF.

This clone has just one count. The chain uses TRBV4-2 and TRBJ2-1, with a tentative D call TRBD2 (5 bases). There are 17 residues in the CDR3. CDR1 LGHNA and CDR2 YNFKEQ come from the germline V gene. Trimming shortened V by 3 bases and J by 0 bases, and 15 bases separated the two germline ends. The CDR3 reads CASSHGNSLDSYNEQFF. In DNA, the CDR3 is TGTGCCAGCAGCCACGGGAACAGCCTTGACTCCTACAATGAGCAGTTCTTC.

The V and J genes are TRBV10-3 and TRBJ2-1, with D perhaps given as TRBD1 or TRBD2 (5 bases each). V was shortened by 6 bases and J by 10 bases, with 13 bases between the two germline ends. Germline CDR1 is ENHRY and CDR2 is SYGVKD. The CDR3 covers 12 residues. The CDR3 region is CAIRGVFDEQFF. The DNA of the CDR3 is TGTGCCATCAGGGGGGTTTTTGACGAGCAGTTCTTC.

This clone is a singleton in its sample. The junction departs from the called germline gene at one end, perhaps through a read error. The V gene is TRBV5-4, the J gene TRBJ2-7, with D possibly matching TRBD1 (5 bases). Germline assignment: CDR1 SGHNT and CDR2 YYREEE (reference sequence). The CDR3 contains 15 residues. The chain's CDR3 is CASSQDQGGSYEQYF. The CDR3 DNA reads as TGCGCCAGCAGCCAAGATCAGGGCGGATCCTACGAGCAGTACTTC.

The chain links TRBV7-9 to TRBJ2-5; perhaps TRBD1 as D (6 bases). Trimming cost V 6 bases and J 4 bases, with 12 bases left between them. The germline CDR1 and CDR2 sequences are SEHNR and FQNEAQ (reference sequence). The CDR3 runs to 13 residues. In DNA form, the CDR3 reads TGTGCCAGCAGTTATACAGGGCTAGAGACCCAGTACTTC. This codes for CASSYTGLETQYF.

The genes are TRBV28 and TRBJ2-2, with 7 positions matching TRBD1. Per germline, CDR1 MDHEN and CDR2 SYDVKM. The length of the CDR3 is 17 residues. V shed 3 bases, J shed 4 bases, and the junction held 11 bases outside the gene matches. CDR3: CASSFSPDRLLTGELFF. The CDR3 DNA follows: TGTGCCAGCAGTTTTTCCCCGGACAGGCTCCTCACCGGGGAGCTGTTTTTT.

V gene TRBV5-4 combines with J gene TRBJ2-3, with 16 bases identical to TRBD2. The V gene's germline CDR1 is SGHNT and CDR2 YYREEE (reference sequence). Germline trimming cut 4 bases from V and 3 bases from J; bases unmatched to any gene: 8. The length of the CDR3 is 18 residues. CDR3 coding DNA: TGTGCCAGCAGCCCGACCCCGGGACTAGCGGGGGGGACAGATACGCAGTATTTT. Its translation is CASSPTPGLAGGTDTQYF.

This chain connects TRBV7-2 to TRBJ1-1, with TRBD1 as a possible D gene (6 bases). In germline, CDR1 is SGHTA, CDR2 FQGNSA. With 1 base removed from V and 1 base from J, the gap between germline ends came to 13 bases. The CDR3 runs to 16 residues. The CDR3, as DNA: TGTGCCAGCAGCTTAGGTGGGCCAGGGGAGAACACTGAAGCTTTCTTT. The encoded protein is CASSLGGPGENTEAFF.

The chain links TRBV28 to TRBJ1-2; perhaps TRBD1 as D (5 bases). Germline CDR1 is MDHEN and CDR2 is SYDVKM. Trimming pared 5 bases from V and 4 bases from J, leaving 5 bases between. This CDR3 comprises 11 residues. The CDR3 protein is CASSDSYGYTF. For the CDR3, the DNA is TGTGCCAGCAGTGACAGCTATGGCTACACCTTC.

The genes are TRBV2 and TRBJ2-3; 7 positions match TRBD1. Losses at the gene ends were 5 bases for V and 2 bases for J; bases not matched to a gene: 7. The CDR3 has 15 amino acids. Germline V gives CDR1 SNHLY, CDR2 FYNNEI. In DNA form, the CDR3 reads TGTGCCAGCAGTTCACGGGACAGCTACACAGATACGCAGTATTTT. Its translation: CASSSRDSYTDTQYF.

The chain uses TRBV10-2 and TRBJ2-1; the match to TRBD1 covers 7 bases. Germline V gene lookup returns CDR1 WSHSY and CDR2 SAAADI. This CDR3 contains 13 residues. With V trimmed by 5 bases and J by 5 bases, 3 bases remained unmatched. CDR3 coding DNA: TGCGCCAGCAGTTTCAGGGGGAACAATGAGCAGTTCTTC. Translated: CASSFRGNNEQFF.

CDR3 DNA sequence: TGTGCCAGCTCCCGGGTGGGGACCTTTAATGAAAAACTGTTTTTT. Its protein product is CASSRVGTFNEKLFF. V gene TRBV21-1 combines with J gene TRBJ1-4. TRBV21-1 is annotated as a pseudogene. CDR3 length: 15 amino acids.

The CDR3 DNA reads as TGTGCCAGCTCACCGATCAGCAACAGGGGAGCCTCCTACAATGAGCAGTTCTTC. Amino acids: CASSPISNRGASYNEQFF. The chain couples TRBV18 to TRBJ2-1; 7 bases match TRBD1. Unmatched junction bases numbered 11, after V lost 3 bases and J lost 0 bases. Germline CDR1 KGHSH, CDR2 LQKENI. The length of the CDR3 is 18 residues.